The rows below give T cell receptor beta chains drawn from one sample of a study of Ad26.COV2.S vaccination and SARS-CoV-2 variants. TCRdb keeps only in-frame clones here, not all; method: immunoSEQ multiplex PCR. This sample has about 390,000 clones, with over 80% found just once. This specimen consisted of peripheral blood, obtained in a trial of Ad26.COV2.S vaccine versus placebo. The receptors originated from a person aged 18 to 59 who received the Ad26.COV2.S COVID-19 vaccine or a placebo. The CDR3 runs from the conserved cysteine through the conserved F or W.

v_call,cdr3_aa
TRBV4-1,CASSQNRDGNQPQHF
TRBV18,CASSRETGAYEQYF
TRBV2,CASWQASYEQYF
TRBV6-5,CASSYRGTGGEEHF
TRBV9,CASSATSTDTQYF
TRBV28,CASTVNTEAFF
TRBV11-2,CASSLQNTEAFF
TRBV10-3,CAISELRGTGTEAFF
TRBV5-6,CASSLTRDRSSYNSPLHF
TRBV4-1,CASSQWTGTNYGYTF
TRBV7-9,CASTGTRGSYNEQFF
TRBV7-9,CASRGDVGELFF
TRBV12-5,CASGESGDGYTF
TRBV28,CASHNGGGGETQYF
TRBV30,CAWSRATTDTQYF
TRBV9,CASSVVGGRASTDTQYF
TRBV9,CASSVGGTVSTRQYF
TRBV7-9,CASSSRGQGGTDTQYF
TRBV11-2,CASSLGSSGEEQYF
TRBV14,CASSQHRGLSPGNTIYF
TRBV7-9,CASSGLAGGGRTDTQYF
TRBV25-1,CASSDQGAEDTQYF
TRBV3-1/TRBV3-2,CASSQGGQGTKNIQYF
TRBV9,CASSLTPGAEQYF
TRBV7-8,CASSQRGQGLRRVYGYTF
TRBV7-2,CASSLAGTQYNEQFF
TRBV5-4,CASSSPRGASETQYF
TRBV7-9,CASSTSRTGYSTEAFF
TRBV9,CASSVATGQGHTEAFF
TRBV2,CASSEYILGGYTF
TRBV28,CASSWVVPTGVYEQYF
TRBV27,CASSLNGGTGVAGANVLTF